This is a list of T cell receptor beta chains from one sample in a study of CXCR3-negative and CXCR3-positive naive CD8 T cells. Reanalyzing the 5' RACE reads, TCRdb keeps one entry per CDR3 protein, without DNA. The sample table includes some 140,000 distinct CDR3 sequences. Sequenced material: naive CXCR3+ CD8+ T cells from blood. Receptors were obtained from a human donor in good health. Some clones in this sample may be carry-over from other donors' samples. CDR3s include the opening cysteine and the closing phenylalanine or tryptophan. The order of the fields is J gene, CDR3 length, V gene, CDR3 protein.

>TRBJ1-5|13|TRBV12-3/TRBV12-4
CASSHREDQPQHF
>TRBJ2-7|13|TRBV9
CASSLGVRDEQYF
>TRBJ2-2|14|TRBV12-3/TRBV12-4
CASSPTGGYGELFF
>TRBJ2-1|15|TRBV7-6
CASSLVQGEYNEQFF
>TRBJ2-7|16|TRBV15
CATSGGLAGHSYEQYF
>TRBJ2-7|15|TRBV28
CASSSGTGGSYEQYF
>TRBJ2-2|15|TRBV6-6
CATGQGFLNTGELFF
>TRBJ2-1|16|TRBV7-9
CASSLKASGSYNEQFF
>TRBJ2-1|17|TRBV3-1
CASSPTLSGSSYNEQFF
>TRBJ2-1|17|TRBV21-1
CASSKGGLDLSYNEQFF
>TRBJ1-3|15|TRBV7-9
CASSWDGSSGNTIYF
>TRBJ1-1|12|TRBV7-9
CASSLIGQEAFF
>TRBJ2-3|16|TRBV7-9
CASSTRDSPPVNTQYF
>TRBJ1-2|12|TRBV6-6
CASGLGTEGYTF
>TRBJ1-1|13|TRBV28
CASSFQGLIEAFF
>TRBJ2-5|14|TRBV25-1
CASSEEGTSETQYF
>TRBJ2-7|13|TRBV5-1
CASSLIGGDEQYF
>TRBJ2-1|13|TRBV5-4
CASSSDRGNEQFF